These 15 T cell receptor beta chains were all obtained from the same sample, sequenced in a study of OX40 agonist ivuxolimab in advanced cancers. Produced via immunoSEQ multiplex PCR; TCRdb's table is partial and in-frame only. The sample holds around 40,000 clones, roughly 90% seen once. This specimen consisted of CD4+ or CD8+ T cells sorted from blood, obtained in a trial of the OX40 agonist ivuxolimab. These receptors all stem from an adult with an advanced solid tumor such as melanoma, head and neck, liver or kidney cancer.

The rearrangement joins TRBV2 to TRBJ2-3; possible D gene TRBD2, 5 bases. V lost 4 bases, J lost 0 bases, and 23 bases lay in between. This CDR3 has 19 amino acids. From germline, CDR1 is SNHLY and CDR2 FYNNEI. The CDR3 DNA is TGTGCCAGCAGTGTACCCCTCCGGGGAACAGACTCTAGCACAGATACGCAGTATTTT. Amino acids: CASSVPLRGTDSSTDTQYF.

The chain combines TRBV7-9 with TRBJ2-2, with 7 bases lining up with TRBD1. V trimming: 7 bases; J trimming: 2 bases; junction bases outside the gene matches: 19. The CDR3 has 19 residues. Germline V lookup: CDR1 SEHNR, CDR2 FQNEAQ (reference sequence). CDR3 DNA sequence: TGTGCCAGCACCCGTCGGGTACAGGGGATTCTCTTAAACACCGGGGAGCTGTTTTTT. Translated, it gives CASTRRVQGILLNTGELFF.

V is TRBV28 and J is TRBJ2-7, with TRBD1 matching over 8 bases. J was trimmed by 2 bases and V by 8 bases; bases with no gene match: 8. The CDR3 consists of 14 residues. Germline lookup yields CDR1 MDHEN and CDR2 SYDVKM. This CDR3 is CASRPRGRPYEQYF. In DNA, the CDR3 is TGTGCCAGCCGCCCCAGGGGGCGCCCCTACGAGCAGTACTTC.

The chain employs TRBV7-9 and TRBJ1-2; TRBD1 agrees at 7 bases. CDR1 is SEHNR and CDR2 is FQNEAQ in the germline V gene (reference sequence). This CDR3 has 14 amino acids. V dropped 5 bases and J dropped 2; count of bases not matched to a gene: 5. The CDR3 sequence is CASSRTGSNYGYTF. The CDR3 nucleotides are TGTGCCAGCAGCCGGACAGGCTCGAACTATGGCTACACCTTC.

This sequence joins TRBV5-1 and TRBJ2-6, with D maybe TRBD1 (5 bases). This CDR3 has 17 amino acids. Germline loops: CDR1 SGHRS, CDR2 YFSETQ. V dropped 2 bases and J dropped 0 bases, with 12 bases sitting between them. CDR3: CASSFQGITSGANVLTF. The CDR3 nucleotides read TGCGCCAGCAGCTTCCAGGGTATCACCTCTGGGGCCAACGTCCTGACTTTC.

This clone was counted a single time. Written as DNA, the CDR3 is TGCGCCAGCAGCTTTGACAGCAAGAACACTGAAGCTTTCTTT. It encodes CASSFDSKNTEAFF. The chain combines TRBV5-1 with TRBJ1-1; tentatively, D is TRBD1 (5 bases). The CDR3 runs to 14 residues. With 2 bases removed from V and 1 base from J, the gap between germline ends came to 9 bases. Germline V gives CDR1 SGHRS, CDR2 YFSETQ.

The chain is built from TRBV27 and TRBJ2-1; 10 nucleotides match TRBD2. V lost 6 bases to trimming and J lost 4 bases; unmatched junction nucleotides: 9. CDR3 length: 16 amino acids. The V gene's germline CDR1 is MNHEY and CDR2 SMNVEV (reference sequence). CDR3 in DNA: TGTGCCAGCAGCCCAAACTCTAGCGGGGGTTACAATGAGCAGTTCTTC. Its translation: CASSPNSSGGYNEQFF.

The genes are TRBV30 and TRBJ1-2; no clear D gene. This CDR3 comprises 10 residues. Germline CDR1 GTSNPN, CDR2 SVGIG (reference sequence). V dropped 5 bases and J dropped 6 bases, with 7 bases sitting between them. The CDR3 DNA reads TGTGCCTGGCGCGCCCATGGCTACACCTTC. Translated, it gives CAWRAHGYTF. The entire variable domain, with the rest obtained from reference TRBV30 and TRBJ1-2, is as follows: SQTIHQWPATLVQPVGSPLSLECTVEGTSNPNLYWYRQAAGRGLQLLFYSVGIGQISSEVPQNLSASRPQDRQFILSSKKLLLSDSGFYLCAWRAHGYTFGSGTRLTVV.

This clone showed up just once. DNA for the CDR3: TGTGCCAGCAGCTTATTAGTCAGGGATAACTATGGCTACACCTTC. This codes for CASSLLVRDNYGYTF. The chain recombines TRBV7-9 with TRBJ1-2; D possibly corresponds to TRBD1 (5 bases). The CDR3 has 15 amino acids. V lost 2 bases, J lost 1 base, and 11 bases lay in between. Germline V gene sequence: CDR1 SEHNR, CDR2 FQNEAQ (reference sequence).

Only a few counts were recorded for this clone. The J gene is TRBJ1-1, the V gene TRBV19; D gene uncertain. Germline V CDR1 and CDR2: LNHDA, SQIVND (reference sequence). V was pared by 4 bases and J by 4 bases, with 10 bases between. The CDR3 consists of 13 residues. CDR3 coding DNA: TGTGCCAGTAGTAGCGCAGGAGGCACTGAAGCTTTCTTT. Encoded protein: CASSSAGGTEAFF.

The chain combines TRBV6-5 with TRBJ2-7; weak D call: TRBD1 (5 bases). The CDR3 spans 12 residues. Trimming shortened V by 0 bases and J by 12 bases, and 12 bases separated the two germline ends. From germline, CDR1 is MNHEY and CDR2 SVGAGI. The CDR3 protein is CASSYSGVEWYV. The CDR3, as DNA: TGTGCCAGCAGTTACTCAGGGGTGGAGTGGTACGTC.

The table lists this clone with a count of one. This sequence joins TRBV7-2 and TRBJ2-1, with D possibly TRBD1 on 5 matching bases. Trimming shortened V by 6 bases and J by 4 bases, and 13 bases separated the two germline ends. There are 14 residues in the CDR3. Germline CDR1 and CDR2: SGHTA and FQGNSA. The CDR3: CASRDQGLYNEQFF. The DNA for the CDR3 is TGTGCCAGCAGAGACCAGGGCCTATACAATGAGCAGTTCTTC.

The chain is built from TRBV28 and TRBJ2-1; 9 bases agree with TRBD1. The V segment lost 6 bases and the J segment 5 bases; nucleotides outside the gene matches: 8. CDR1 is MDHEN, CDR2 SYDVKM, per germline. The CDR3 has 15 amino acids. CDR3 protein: CASSSTGTGNNEQFF. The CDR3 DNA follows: TGTGCCAGCAGCTCCACCGGGACAGGGAACAATGAGCAGTTCTTC.

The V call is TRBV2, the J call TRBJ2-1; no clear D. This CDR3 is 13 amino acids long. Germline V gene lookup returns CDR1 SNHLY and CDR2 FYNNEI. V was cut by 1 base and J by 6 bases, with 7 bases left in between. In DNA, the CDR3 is TGTGCCAGCAGTGAAGTTAGTTTCAATGAGCAGTTCTTC. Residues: CASSEVSFNEQFF.

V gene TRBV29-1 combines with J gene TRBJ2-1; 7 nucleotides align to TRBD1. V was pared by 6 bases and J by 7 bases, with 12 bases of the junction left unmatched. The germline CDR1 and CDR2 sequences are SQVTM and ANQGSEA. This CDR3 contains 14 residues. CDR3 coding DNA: TGCAGCGTAGACGGGACAGCCGACTCGAATGAGCAGTTCTTC. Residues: CSVDGTADSNEQFF.